This T cell receptor (beta chain) was sequenced for a study of blood T cells in healthy people across ages. For every donor, a draw yielded around 9.4 milliliters of peripheral blood. Alongside a J-beta primer mix, a sample-barcoded 5' primer served in a second PCR lasting roughly 7 to 11 cycles. TCRdb called the 5' RACE reads again in MiXCR, with one record for every CDR3 protein. The sample consists of roughly 2 million distinct CDR3 sequences, approximately 50% of them appearing once. The J segment lost 6 bases and the V segment lost 1 base, leaving 11 bases of the junction unmatched. Germline CDR1 is DFQATT and CDR2 is SNEGSKA (reference sequence). The CDR3 has 15 residues. A remark on this clonotype: The antigen remains unidentified.

Study-wide findings and caveats: Estimates of total diversity, which came from one million sequenced T cells, were considered to be underestimates. Naive T cell percentage by flow cytometry tracked strongly with beta diversity. Conclusively comparing naive with antigen-experienced cells was impossible with unsorted PBMCs.

This chain uses TRBV20-1 with TRBJ1-2; 7 bases agree with TRBD1. The TCR comes from a middle-aged woman in good health. Sequencing was performed on blood. The CDR3 is CSARVDREGGDGYTF. The DNA of the CDR3 is TGCAGTGCTAGAGTCGACAGGGAAGGTGGTGATGGCTACACCTTC.